This TCR beta chain comes out of a study of blood T cell repertoires in COVID-19. Overall study: The origin of the acute and convalescent COVID-19 samples was the United States, Italy and Spain.

This clone has just a few counts. In the source study's methods: Using reference gene primer amplification, nucleated cell counts were estimated. Assay used: immunoSEQ multiplex PCR; TCRdb lists only in-frame clones, some missing. That table gives V, J and clone size, and the DNA gave D and trimming. The repertoire holds roughly 200,000 clones, with 80% to 85% as singletons. Trimming took 3 bases from V and 5 from J; bases not matched to a gene: 6. CDR3 size: 15 residues. Germline V gene sequence: CDR1 MGHRA, CDR2 YSYEKL. Participants' reported clinical history set cohort assignment. This sequence joins TRBV4-1 and TRBJ1-4; 7 bases are shared with TRBD1. The sequence was collected from a woman under 40 who had been exposed to COVID-19. The sample was PBMCs or T cells enriched from blood (not recorded which). For the CDR3, the DNA is TGCGCCAGCAGCCAGGGGACAGTCCTGAATGAAAAACTGTTTTTT. Protein sequence: CASSQGTVLNEKLFF.